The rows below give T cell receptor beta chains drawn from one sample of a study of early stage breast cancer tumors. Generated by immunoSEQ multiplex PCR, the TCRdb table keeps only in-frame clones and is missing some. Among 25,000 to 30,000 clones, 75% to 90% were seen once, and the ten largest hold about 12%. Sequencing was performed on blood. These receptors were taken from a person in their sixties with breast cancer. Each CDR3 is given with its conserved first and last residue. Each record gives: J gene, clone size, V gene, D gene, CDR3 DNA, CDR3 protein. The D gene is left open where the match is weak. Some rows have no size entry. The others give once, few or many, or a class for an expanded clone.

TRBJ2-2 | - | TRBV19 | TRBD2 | TGTGCCAGTAGTACACTAGCGAGCCACCGGGGGCTGTTTTTT | CASSTLASHRGLFF
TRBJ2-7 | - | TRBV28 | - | TGTGCCAGCAGTTTTGCGGGCCTAAGCTCCTACGAGCAGTACTTC | CASSFAGLSSYEQYF
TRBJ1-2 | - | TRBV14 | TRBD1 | TGTGCCAGCAGCCATTCTACAGGGGGCGTTTTTGGCTACACCTTC | CASSHSTGGVFGYTF
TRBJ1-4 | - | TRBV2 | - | TGTGCCAGCAGTGAGATGGGGCAGGTCCTTAATGAAAAACTGTTTTTT | CASSEMGQVLNEKLFF
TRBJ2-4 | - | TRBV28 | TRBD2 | TGTGCCAGCAGTTTTCTGACTAGCGGGAGGGTAGCCAAAAACATTCAGTACTTC | CASSFLTSGRVAKNIQYF
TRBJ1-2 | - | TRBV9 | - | TGTGCCAGCAGCGGCAGTGATGGTCTGGTCGACTATGGCTACACCTTC | CASSGSDGLVDYGYTF
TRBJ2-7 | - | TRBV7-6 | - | TGTGCCAGCAGCTCACAGGTCCTCGGGGGCTACGAGCAGTACTTC | CASSSQVLGGYEQYF
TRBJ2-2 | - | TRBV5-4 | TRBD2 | TGTGCCAGCAGCTTACTAGCGGGAGTGGCCGGGGAGCTGTTTTTT | CASSLLAGVAGELFF
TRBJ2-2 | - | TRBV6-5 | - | TGTGCCAGCAGTGGACGTGGGACAAACACCGGGGAGCTGTTTTTT | CASSGRGTNTGELFF
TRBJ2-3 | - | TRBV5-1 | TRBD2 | TGCGCCAGCAGCTGGGGACTAGCGGGAGGCCACAATCTGGGCACAGATACGCAGTATTTT | CASSWGLAGGHNLGTDTQYF
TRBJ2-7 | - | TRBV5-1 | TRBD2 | TGCGCCAGCAGCTTGGCGCTGTCTAGCGGGACGACTAGCTCCTACGAGCAGTACTTC | CASSLALSSGTTSSYEQYF
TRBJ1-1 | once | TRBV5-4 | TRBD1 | TGTGCCAGCAGGGCGGGGGACAGGGACTCTGAAGCTTTCTTT | CASRAGDRDSEAFF
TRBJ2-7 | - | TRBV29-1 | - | TGCAGCGGCTCTGACAACTCCTACGAGCAGTACTTC | CSGSDNSYEQYF
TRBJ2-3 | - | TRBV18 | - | TGTGCCAGCTCACAACTACCGGCAGGGGCTGCCACAGATACGCAGTATTTT | CASSQLPAGAATDTQYF
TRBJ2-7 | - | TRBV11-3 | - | TGTGCCAGCAGCTCCCCGGAGGGAGAGCAGTACTTC | CASSSPEGEQYF
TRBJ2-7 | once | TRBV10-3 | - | TGTGCCATCAGTGAGTCTCGGTCGTCTTCCTACGAGCAGTACTTC | CAISESRSSSYEQYF
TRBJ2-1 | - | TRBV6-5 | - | TGTGCCAGCAGTTACCGGGTGGAGGGATACAATGAGCAGTTCTTC | CASSYRVEGYNEQFF
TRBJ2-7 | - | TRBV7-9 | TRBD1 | TGTGCCAGCAGCTTAGAATTGGGCAGGGGGAAAGCGAGCCACGAGCAGTACTTC | CASSLELGRGKASHEQYF
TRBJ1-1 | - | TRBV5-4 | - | TGTGCCAGCAGCTTGGCCAGGGGTTTTTCTGAAGCTTTCTTT | CASSLARGFSEAFF
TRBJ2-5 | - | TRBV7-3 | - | TGTGCCAGCAGCTTTAGCGGACAAGAGACCCAGTACTTC | CASSFSGQETQYF
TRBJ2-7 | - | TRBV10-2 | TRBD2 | TGCGCCAGCCGAGCCGGACTAGCGGGAAGTTTCGAGCAGTACTTC | CASRAGLAGSFEQYF
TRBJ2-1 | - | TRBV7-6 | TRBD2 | TGTGCCAGCAGCTCCCCTAGCGGGACGGCGGGGAATGAGCAGTTCTTC | CASSSPSGTAGNEQFF
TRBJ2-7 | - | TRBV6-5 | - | TGTGCCAGCAGTTTAGGAGCTGATAGCTCCTACGAGCAGTACTTC | CASSLGADSSYEQYF
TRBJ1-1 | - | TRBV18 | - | TGTGCCAGCTCACCATTCAACGCAGGGTTTAACACTGAAGCTTTCTTT | CASSPFNAGFNTEAFF
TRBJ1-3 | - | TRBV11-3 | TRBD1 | TGTGCCAGCACCAAGACAGGGGCTGGAAACACCATATATTTT | CASTKTGAGNTIYF
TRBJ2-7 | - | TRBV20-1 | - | TGCAGTGCTCCTCGGGGCTACGAGCAGTACTTC | CSAPRGYEQYF
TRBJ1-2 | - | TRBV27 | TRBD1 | TGTGCCAGCAGTAATTCGGGACAGACATATGGCTACACCTTC | CASSNSGQTYGYTF
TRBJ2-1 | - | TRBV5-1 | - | TGCGCCAGCAGCATATTACAGGGATGGGATGAGCAGTTCTTC | CASSILQGWDEQFF
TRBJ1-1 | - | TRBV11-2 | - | TGTGCCAGCAGCTTAGATCCCCCCCGAGCTTTCTTT | CASSLDPPRAFF
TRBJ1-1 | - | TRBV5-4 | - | TGTGCCAGCAGCTTGGGTTCCGGGTTCATGAACACTGAAGCTTTCTTT | CASSLGSGFMNTEAFF
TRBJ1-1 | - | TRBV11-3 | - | TGTGCCAGCAGCTTAGGATCCCGAGTTAACACTGAAGCTTTCTTT | CASSLGSRVNTEAFF
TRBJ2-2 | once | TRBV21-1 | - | - | CASSKVGQGADGELFF
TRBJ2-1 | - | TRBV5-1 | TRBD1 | TGCGCCAGCAACCCAGGGGGCGAAGTTAATGAGCAGTTCTTC | CASNPGGEVNEQFF
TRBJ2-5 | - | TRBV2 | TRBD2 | TGTGCCAGCAGTGAGCCTAGCGGGAGAGGAAGAGAGACCCAGTACTTC | CASSEPSGRGRETQYF
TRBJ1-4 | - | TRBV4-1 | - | TGCGCCAGCAGCCAAGATCTAGGGACAACATATGAAAAACTGTTTTTT | CASSQDLGTTYEKLFF
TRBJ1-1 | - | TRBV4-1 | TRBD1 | TGCGCCAGCAGCCAGGACAGGGTGAACACTGAAGCTTTCTTT | CASSQDRVNTEAFF
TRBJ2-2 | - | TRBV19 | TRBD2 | TGTGCCAGTAGTGGCCCGGCGGGGGTCATGAACACCGGGGAGCTGTTTTTT | CASSGPAGVMNTGELFF
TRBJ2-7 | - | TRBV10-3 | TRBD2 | TGTGCCATCAGCCCCCCGACTAGCGGGAGCGGGGAGCAGTACTTC | CAISPPTSGSGEQYF
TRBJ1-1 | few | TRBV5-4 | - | TGTGCCAGCAGCTTGGCGGACACTGAAGCTTTCTTT | CASSLADTEAFF
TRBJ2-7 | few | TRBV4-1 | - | TGCGCCAGCAGCCAAGATCAGAGGATTTTGGTGGACGAGCAGTACTTC | CASSQDQRILVDEQYF
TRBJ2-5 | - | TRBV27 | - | TGTGCCAGCAGTTCCCAGGCTTTTCAAGAGACCCAGTACTTC | CASSSQAFQETQYF
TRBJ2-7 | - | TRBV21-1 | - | TGTGCCAGCAGGGGATTCCTAGCGGATAACTCCTACGAGCAGTACTTC | CASRGFLADNSYEQYF
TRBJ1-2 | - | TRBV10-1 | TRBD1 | TGCGCCAGCAGTGTGGACAGGACCTATGGCTACACCTTC | CASSVDRTYGYTF
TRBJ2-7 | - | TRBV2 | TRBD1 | TGTGCCAGCACCCTGACAGGGGACGTCGAGCAGTACTTC | CASTLTGDVEQYF
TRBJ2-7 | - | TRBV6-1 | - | TGTGCCAGCAGTGCCAGGGGCAGAGCCTACGAGCAGTACTTC | CASSARGRAYEQYF
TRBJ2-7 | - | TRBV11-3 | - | TGTGCCAGCAGCTTATACTACGAGCAGTACTTC | CASSLYYEQYF
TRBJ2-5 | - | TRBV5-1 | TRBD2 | TGCGCCAGCAGCGTGGGATCACTAGCGGGAGTATGGGAGACCCAGTACTTC | CASSVGSLAGVWETQYF
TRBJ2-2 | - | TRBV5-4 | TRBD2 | TGTGCCAGCAAGGCTTTTAGCGGGAGGAGCACCGGGGAGCTGTTTTTT | CASKAFSGRSTGELFF
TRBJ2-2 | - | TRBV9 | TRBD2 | TGTGCCAGCAGAGCGGGAGGGCCCTACACCGGGGAGCTGTTTTTT | CASRAGGPYTGELFF
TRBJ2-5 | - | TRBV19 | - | TGTGCCACCCTAGATCATGTAGAGACCCAGTACTTC | CATLDHVETQYF
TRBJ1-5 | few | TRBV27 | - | TGTGCCAGCAGTTCCCTCGGGTGGTGGCAGCCCCAGCATTTT | CASSSLGWWQPQHF
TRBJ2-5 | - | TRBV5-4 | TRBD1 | TGTGCCAGCAGCCAGCAGGGGGCGGTGGAGACCCAGTACTTC | CASSQQGAVETQYF
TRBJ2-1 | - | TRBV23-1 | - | TGCGCCAGCAGTCCCGGGACTGGGGGTGAGCAGTTCTTC | CASSPGTGGEQFF
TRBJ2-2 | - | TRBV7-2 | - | TGTGCCAGCAGCCCCTATTCGCCCAGGGGCGCCGGGGAGCTGTTTTTT | CASSPYSPRGAGELFF